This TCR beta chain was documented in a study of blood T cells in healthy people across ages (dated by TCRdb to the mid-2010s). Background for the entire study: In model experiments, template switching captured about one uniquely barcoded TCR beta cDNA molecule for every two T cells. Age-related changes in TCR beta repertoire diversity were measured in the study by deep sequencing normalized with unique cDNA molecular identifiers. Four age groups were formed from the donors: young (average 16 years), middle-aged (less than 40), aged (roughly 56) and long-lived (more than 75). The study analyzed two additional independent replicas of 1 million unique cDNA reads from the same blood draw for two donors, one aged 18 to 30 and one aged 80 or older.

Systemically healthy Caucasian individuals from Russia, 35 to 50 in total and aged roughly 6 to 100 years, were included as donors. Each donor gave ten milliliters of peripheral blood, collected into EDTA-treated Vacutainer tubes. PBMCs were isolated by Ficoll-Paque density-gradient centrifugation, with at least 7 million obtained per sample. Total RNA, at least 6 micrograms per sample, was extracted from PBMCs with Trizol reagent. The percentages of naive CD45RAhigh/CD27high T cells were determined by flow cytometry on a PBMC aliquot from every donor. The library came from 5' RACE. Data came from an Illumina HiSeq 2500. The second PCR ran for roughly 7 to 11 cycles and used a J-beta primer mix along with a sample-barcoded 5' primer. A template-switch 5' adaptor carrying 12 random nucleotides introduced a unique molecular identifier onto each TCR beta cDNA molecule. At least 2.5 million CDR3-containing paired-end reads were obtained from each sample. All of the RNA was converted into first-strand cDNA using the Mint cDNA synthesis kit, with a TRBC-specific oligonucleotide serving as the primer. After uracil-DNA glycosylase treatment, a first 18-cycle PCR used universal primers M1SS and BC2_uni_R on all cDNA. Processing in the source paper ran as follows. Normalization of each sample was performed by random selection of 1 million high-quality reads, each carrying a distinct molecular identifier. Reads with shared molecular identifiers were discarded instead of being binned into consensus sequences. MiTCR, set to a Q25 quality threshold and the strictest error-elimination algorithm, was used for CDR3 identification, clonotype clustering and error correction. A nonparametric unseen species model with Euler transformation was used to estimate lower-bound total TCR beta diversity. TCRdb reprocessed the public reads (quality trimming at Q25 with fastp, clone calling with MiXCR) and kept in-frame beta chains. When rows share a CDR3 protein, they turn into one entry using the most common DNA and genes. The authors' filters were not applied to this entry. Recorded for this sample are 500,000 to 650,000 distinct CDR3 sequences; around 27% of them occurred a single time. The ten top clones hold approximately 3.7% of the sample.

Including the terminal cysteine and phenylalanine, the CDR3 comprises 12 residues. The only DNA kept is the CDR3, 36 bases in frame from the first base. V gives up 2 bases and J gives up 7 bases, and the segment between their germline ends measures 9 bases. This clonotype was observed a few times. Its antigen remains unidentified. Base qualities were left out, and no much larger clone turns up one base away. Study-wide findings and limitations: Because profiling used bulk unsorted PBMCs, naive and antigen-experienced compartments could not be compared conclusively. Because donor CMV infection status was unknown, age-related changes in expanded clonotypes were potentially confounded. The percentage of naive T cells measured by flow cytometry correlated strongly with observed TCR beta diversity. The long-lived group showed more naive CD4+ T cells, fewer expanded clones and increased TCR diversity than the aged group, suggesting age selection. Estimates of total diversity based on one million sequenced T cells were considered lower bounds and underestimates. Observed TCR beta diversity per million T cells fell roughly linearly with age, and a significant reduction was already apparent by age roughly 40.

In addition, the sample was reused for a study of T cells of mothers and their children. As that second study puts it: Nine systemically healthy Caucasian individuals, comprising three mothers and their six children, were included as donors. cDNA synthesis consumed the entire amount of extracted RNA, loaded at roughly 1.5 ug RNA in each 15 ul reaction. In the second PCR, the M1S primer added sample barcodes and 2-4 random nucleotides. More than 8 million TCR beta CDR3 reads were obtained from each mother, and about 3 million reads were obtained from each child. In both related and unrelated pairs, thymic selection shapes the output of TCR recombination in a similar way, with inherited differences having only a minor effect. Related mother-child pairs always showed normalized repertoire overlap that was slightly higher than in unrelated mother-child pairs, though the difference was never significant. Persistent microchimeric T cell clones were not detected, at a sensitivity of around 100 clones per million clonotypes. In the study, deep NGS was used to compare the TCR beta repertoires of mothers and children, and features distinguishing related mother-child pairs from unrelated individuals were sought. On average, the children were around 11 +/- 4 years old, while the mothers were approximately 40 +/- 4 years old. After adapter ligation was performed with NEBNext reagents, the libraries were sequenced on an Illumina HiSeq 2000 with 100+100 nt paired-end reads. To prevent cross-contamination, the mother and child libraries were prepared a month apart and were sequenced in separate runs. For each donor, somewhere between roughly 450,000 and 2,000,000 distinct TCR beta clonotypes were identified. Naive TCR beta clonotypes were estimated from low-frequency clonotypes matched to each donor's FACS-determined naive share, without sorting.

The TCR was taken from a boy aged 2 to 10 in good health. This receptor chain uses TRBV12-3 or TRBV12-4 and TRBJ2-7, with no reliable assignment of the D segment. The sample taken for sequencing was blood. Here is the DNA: TGTGCCAGCAGTTTAACGGTTGGGGAGCAGTACTTC. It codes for CASSLTVGEQYF.